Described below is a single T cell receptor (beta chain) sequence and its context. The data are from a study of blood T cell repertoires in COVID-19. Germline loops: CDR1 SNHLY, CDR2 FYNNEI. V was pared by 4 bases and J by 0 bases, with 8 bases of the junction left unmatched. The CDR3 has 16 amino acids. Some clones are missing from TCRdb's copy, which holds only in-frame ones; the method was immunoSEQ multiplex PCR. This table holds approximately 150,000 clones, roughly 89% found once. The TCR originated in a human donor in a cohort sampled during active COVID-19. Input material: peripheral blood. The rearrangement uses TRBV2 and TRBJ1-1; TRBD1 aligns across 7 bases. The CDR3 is CASSAMPGQLNTEAFF. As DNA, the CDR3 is TGTGCCAGCAGTGCGATGCCGGGACAGCTGAACACTGAAGCTTTCTTT.